This TCR beta chain is drawn from a study of cytomegalovirus exposure and HLA in healthy donors (dated by TCRdb to about 2017). Looking at the study overall: An earlier analysis of roughly 500 of the donors reported approximately 260 Gb of sequence data and 95 million to 140 million unique TCR beta sequences obtained from around 190 million T cells. Among about 400 genotyped donors of the cohort, an average of roughly 230,000 unique TCR beta nucleotide sequences was sequenced per donor, of which roughly 17% were non-productive. To predict cytomegalovirus infection status, the study brought together high-throughput TCR immunosequencing, statistical association of individual TCRs with disease status, and machine learning. Rather than using new phenotypic data, the later analysis identified candidate immune exposures from TCR beta sequences and from how often those sequences occurred across donors. The number of donors typed differed by locus, with 629-630 for A, B, C, DRB1 and DQB1, 522 for DQA1, 606 for DPA1, and approximately 470 for DPB1. A later analysis re-examined previously published TCR beta repertoires from 500 to 700 donors and added high-resolution HLA genotyping to investigate patterns of TCR occurrence. A later genetic analysis took genome-wide SNP genotypes for about 65% of the 666 donors and used that subset as a discovery cohort. Roughly five DR-DQ haplotypes were handled as single units for association and clustering because linkage in the cohort was strong. Approximately 300 gigabases of sequencing data and 70 million to 100 million unique TCR sequences made up an early release that covered approximately 650 HLA-typed donors. In an earlier analysis of over 550 of the donors, high-throughput TCR beta sequencing was used to judge whether each TCR beta V gene segment behaved as functional or pseudogenic. The study aimed to test whether cataloging public T cell receptors could reveal signatures of past pathogen exposure. Every discovery cohort repertoire had been produced on one sequencing platform. The genetic ancestry cluster associated with self-reported Caucasian donors included about four fifths of the roughly 400 genotyped donors. HLA typing covered class I and class II loci at four-digit resolution. Donor age, sex, ethnicity and CMV serostatus were compiled together with the repertoire data. In addition to the first cohort of 500 to 850 subjects, a separate validation cohort of approximately 110 different subjects was used. Using immunosequencing, the study profiled T cell repertoires from 500 to 800 subjects and related those repertoires to cytomegalovirus serostatus. General conclusions and limits of the study: Several of the top co-occurrence clusters appeared to be linked to parvovirus B19, influenza, CMV and Epstein-Barr virus, according to a later analysis. A total of roughly 160 TCR beta chains were listed by the study as associated with cytomegalovirus. HLA typing was unavailable for some donors at each locus, so association tests used only the typed subset. Presence/absence analyses assumed roughly uniform sequencing depth across donors, an assumption that may not hold. In a later analysis, HLA-associated TCR beta chains were found to be more clonally expanded and to have lower generation probabilities than equally common non-associated chains. According to a later analysis, most CMV-associated TCR beta chains appeared to be HLA-restricted, and the HLA associations seemed to be driven largely by CMV exposure. A later genetic analysis reported fewer N-insertions in productive TCRs among donors in an Asian-associated ancestry cluster than the roughly 690-donor mean. A further reported finding was that TCR beta sequences accurately predicted the HLA-A and HLA-B alleles for most subjects in the first cohort. According to a later analysis, TCR association rates differed among HLA loci, with DRB1 alleles showing the most associated TCRs and HLA-C alleles showing the fewest. In an earlier analysis of approximately 590 of the donors, most TCR beta V segments were observed in productive rearrangements about 87% or about 30% of the time, broadly matching IMGT annotations. The classifier was reported to diagnose cytomegalovirus status with high specificity and sensitivity in both the original and validation cohorts. A group of highly shared sequence variants was considered likely to be a technical artifact of the sequencing pipeline. In vitro tests confirmed that a few of the cytomegalovirus-associated TCR beta chains recognize cytomegalovirus antigens. Correlated functional status among segregating V segments might be attributable to linkage disequilibrium, but an unknown experimental factor could not be ruled out. This cohort had only TCR beta chains sequenced, and the lack of alpha or paired-chain data limited which features could be detected. Specific HLA alleles were associated with 15,000 to 20,000 TCR beta sequences at a false discovery rate of 0.05 in a later analysis. Assigning TCR associations to individual alleles was difficult when HLA alleles, especially DR and DQ, strongly co-occurred. Most TCR sequences were observed very rarely across donors, whereas some public TCRs were present in many individuals. Because counts were too low, seventeen rarely observed V segments, including chromosome 9 orphons, were excluded from the earlier analysis of 587 of the donors. The authors suggested that the approach could potentially be generalized to other disease states and immunological phenotypes. The only immune exposure information available for the cohort was CMV serostatus. In a later genetic analysis, a missense DCLRE1C variant was associated with V-gene and J-gene trimming of TCR beta chains, and the association was replicated in an independent cohort.

The cohort was made up of roughly 670 healthy bone marrow donors. At the time of sampling, all cohort members were nominally healthy, though unrecorded immune exposures were likely present. The donor tested CMV seropositive and was one of the 289 seropositive cohort members. A peripheral blood sample was provided by each donor, and peripheral blood mononuclear cells were used for TCR beta sequencing. Genomic DNA was extracted from the blood cell samples with the Qiagen DNeasy Blood Extraction Kit. On this clone: There is no known antigen for this receptor. The input lacks base qualities; no much larger clone sits a single base away.

Libraries came from the immunoSEQ multiplex PCR assay. The multiplex PCR relied on a mix of 60 forward primers for TCR Vbeta segments and 13 reverse primers for TCR Jbeta segments. Amplification of the CDR3 region of rearranged TCR beta genes was performed with a multiplex PCR assay on genomic DNA. The amplified TCR beta libraries were sequenced on the Illumina HiSeq System as 87-base-pair reads. Per the authors' processing: A later analysis tallied 80 million to 95 million unique TCR beta chains across the 640 or so repertoires, and 10 million to 11 million of those chains were shared by two or more donors. Raw reads were error-corrected and collapsed into unique sequences with a nearest-neighbor algorithm that merged closely related sequences to remove PCR and sequencing errors. V, D and J gene segments were assigned by aligning CDR3 sequences to IMGT reference sequences. For a sequence to be retained, at least a six-nucleotide match to both a V gene segment and a J gene segment was required. Rearrangements were classified as productive when the CDR3 lacked stop codons and remained in frame with V and J, and all other rearrangements were classified as non-productive. Following IMGT convention, CDR3 was defined as the stretch from the second conserved V-encoded cysteine up to the conserved J-encoded phenylalanine. The earlier analysis of a few hundred of the donors excluded any sequence lacking an unambiguous match to a single V gene segment. In an earlier analysis of 450 to 700 of the donors, V segments were called functional above 56.7% productive rearrangements and were called segregating when the between-donor standard deviation exceeded 5%. To diagnose cytomegalovirus status from the catalog of TCR beta chain sequences, a statistical classification framework was built. A later analysis assigned V and J genes by comparing TCR nucleotide sequences with IMGT/GENE-DB human TR gene sequences. In a later analysis, CDR3 sequences and most-parsimonious VDJ recombination scenarios were assigned using the TCRdist pipeline. In a later analysis, every TCR beta chain was defined by the combination of its CDR3 amino acid sequence and its V-gene family, and reads without a unique V-gene family were dropped. As a way to deal with suspected cross-contamination and a sequencing artifact, a later analysis dropped 592 nucleotide sequences that were highly shared and had low generation probability. In a later analysis, a clonal expansion index for each public chain was calculated from normalized within-repertoire ranks of inferred template counts. Generation probabilities in a later analysis came from a VDJ recombination model fitted to out-of-frame rearrangements, and those results were checked against IGoR. Hypergeometric tests were used in a later analysis to score TCR-TCR, TCR-HLA and TCR-CMV co-occurrence, with a repertoire-size bias correction applied to the TCR pairs. In a later analysis, false discovery rates were estimated by permuting HLA or CMV assignments 20 times. In a later analysis, co-occurring TCRs were grouped with DBSCAN, and TCRdist sequence similarity was added when clustering was performed within HLA-allele-positive subsets. Repertoires with fewer than 30,000 or more than 120,000 public chains, plus five repertoires with anomalous nucleotide sharing, were excluded from co-occurrence clustering. The immuneACCESS repertoire file appears here via TCRdb, limited to in-frame rearrangements. These files lack a portion of the clones; in checked studies, under half of the deficit traces to unresolved V genes, and the cause of the others is not known. From that table come the V and J calls and clone size; the DNA was used to work out D and trimming. For this sample the table gives more than 150,000 clones, of which just under 80% were detected only once. 1% of the sample goes to the ten largest clones.

The TCR comes from a woman aged 45-65 years in good health and CMV-seropositive. The sample was PBMCs.

The CDR3 reads as follows: CASSSQAGGGYEQYF. The DNA sequence is TGTGCCAGCAGCTCCCAAGCGGGAGGGGGCTACGAGCAGTACTTC. The chain joins TRBV9 to TRBJ2-7; 10 bases in between match TRBD2. The germline V gene sets CDR1 to SGDLS and CDR2 to YYNGEE. Germline trimming: 4 bases from V, 3 bases from J; junction bases outside gene matches: 7. Including the terminal cysteine and phenylalanine, the CDR3 comprises 15 residues. Only CDR3 DNA is held: 45 bases, read in frame from base 1. Outside the CDR3, residues come from the reference TRBV9 and TRBJ2-7 proteins, so the full variable domain is: DSGVTQTPKHLITATGQRVTLRCSPRSGDLSVYWYQQSLDQGLQFLIQYYNGEERAKGNILERFSAQQFPDLHSELNLSSLELGDSALYFCASSSQAGGGYEQYFGPGTRLTVT.